A selection of T cell receptor beta chains follows, all from one sample in a study of OX40 agonist ivuxolimab in advanced cancers. Repertoires were generated with immunoSEQ multiplex PCR, while TCRdb's copy carries only in-frame clones and drops some. Of tens of thousands of clones in the sample, approximately 80% were seen once. The sample in question was CD4+ or CD8+ T cells sorted from blood, obtained in a trial of the OX40 agonist ivuxolimab. Receptor source: an adult with an advanced solid tumor such as melanoma, head and neck, liver or kidney cancer. Each CDR3 is given with its conserved first and last residue. The order of the fields is J gene, D gene, CDR3 length, clone size, V gene, CDR3 protein, CDR3 DNA. D genes are given only for firm matches. Where a row states a size, it is once, few, many or the class of an expanded clone; other rows omit it.

j_call: TRBJ1-2
d_call: .
cdr3_length: 13
clone_size: .
v_call: TRBV5-4
cdr3_aa: CASSLRDSPNRAF
cdr3_nt: TGTGCCAGCAGCTTGAGAGACAGCCCCAATAGGGCCTTC

j_call: TRBJ2-1
d_call: TRBD2
cdr3_length: 15
clone_size: .
v_call: TRBV5-4
cdr3_aa: CASSPQRGNYNEQFF
cdr3_nt: TGTGCCAGCAGCCCCCAGCGGGGAAACTACAATGAGCAGTTCTTC

j_call: TRBJ1-3
d_call: .
cdr3_length: 15
clone_size: .
v_call: TRBV5-1
cdr3_aa: CASSPRAFSGNTIYF
cdr3_nt: TGCGCCAGCAGTCCAAGGGCTTTCTCTGGAAACACCATATATTTT

j_call: TRBJ2-3
d_call: TRBD2
cdr3_length: 16
clone_size: .
v_call: TRBV2
cdr3_aa: CASRAGLAGGGDTQYF
cdr3_nt: TGTGCCAGCAGGGCCGGGCTAGCGGGAGGAGGAGATACGCAGTATTTT

j_call: TRBJ2-6
d_call: .
cdr3_length: 14
clone_size: .
v_call: TRBV6-1
cdr3_aa: CASSSPERNNVLTF
cdr3_nt: TGTGCCAGCAGTTCACCGGAGAGGAACAACGTCCTGACTTTC

j_call: TRBJ2-2
d_call: .
cdr3_length: 13
clone_size: .
v_call: TRBV5-1
cdr3_aa: CASSLTGPGELFF
cdr3_nt: TGCGCCAGCAGCTTGACCGGACCCGGGGAGCTGTTTTTT

j_call: TRBJ1-1
d_call: .
cdr3_length: 13
clone_size: few
v_call: TRBV11-2
cdr3_aa: CASSLERETEAFF
cdr3_nt: TGTGCCAGCAGCTTAGAGAGGGAGACTGAAGCTTTCTTT

j_call: TRBJ2-2
d_call: .
cdr3_length: 13
clone_size: .
v_call: TRBV27
cdr3_aa: CASRSRGTGELFF
cdr3_nt: TGTGCCAGCAGAAGCCGGGGCACCGGGGAGCTGTTTTTT

j_call: TRBJ1-4
d_call: .
cdr3_length: 15
clone_size: .
v_call: TRBV6-6
cdr3_aa: CASSYIQGFNEKLFF
cdr3_nt: TGTGCCAGCAGTTACATACAGGGTTTTAATGAAAAACTGTTTTTT

j_call: TRBJ1-3
d_call: TRBD1
cdr3_length: 14
clone_size: .
v_call: TRBV19
cdr3_aa: CASSTPGQGDTIYF
cdr3_nt: TGTGCCAGTAGTACTCCGGGACAGGGGGACACCATATATTTT

j_call: TRBJ2-5
d_call: .
cdr3_length: 13
clone_size: .
v_call: TRBV7-2
cdr3_aa: CASSFGAGETQYF
cdr3_nt: TGTGCCAGCAGCTTTGGGGCAGGGGAGACCCAGTACTTC

j_call: TRBJ2-2
d_call: .
cdr3_length: 15
clone_size: .
v_call: TRBV4-1
cdr3_aa: CASSRRDSGTGELFF
cdr3_nt: TGCGCCAGCAGCCGCCGGGACAGCGGGACCGGGGAGCTGTTTTTT

j_call: TRBJ1-4
d_call: TRBD1
cdr3_length: 15
clone_size: .
v_call: TRBV11-2
cdr3_aa: CASSARQGGREKLFF
cdr3_nt: TGTGCCAGCAGCGCGAGACAGGGTGGGAGGGAAAAACTGTTTTTT

j_call: TRBJ2-1
d_call: .
cdr3_length: 12
clone_size: .
v_call: TRBV11-3
cdr3_aa: CASSRGYSEQFF
cdr3_nt: TGTGCCAGTAGCAGAGGGTACAGTGAGCAGTTCTTC

j_call: TRBJ1-1
d_call: .
cdr3_length: 14
clone_size: once
v_call: TRBV5-4
cdr3_aa: CASSQGRGNTEAFF
cdr3_nt: TGTGCCAGCAGCCAGGGACGGGGAAACACTGAAGCTTTCTTT

j_call: TRBJ2-5
d_call: .
cdr3_length: 12
clone_size: .
v_call: TRBV2
cdr3_aa: CASRGGGETQYF
cdr3_nt: TGTGCCAGCAGGGGTGGCGGAGAGACCCAGTACTTC

j_call: TRBJ2-2
d_call: .
cdr3_length: 13
clone_size: .
v_call: TRBV18
cdr3_aa: CASSPPGRAELFF
cdr3_nt: TGTGCCAGCTCACCACCCGGTCGGGCGGAGCTGTTTTTT

j_call: TRBJ1-3
d_call: .
cdr3_length: 14
clone_size: .
v_call: TRBV5-1
cdr3_aa: CASSLGTGGNTIYF
cdr3_nt: TGCGCCAGCAGCTTAGGGACGGGAGGAAACACCATATATTTT

j_call: TRBJ1-6
d_call: .
cdr3_length: 18
clone_size: .
v_call: TRBV13
cdr3_aa: CASSLGQGQSSYNSPLHF
cdr3_nt: TGTGCCAGCAGCTTAGGTCAAGGACAGAGCTCCTATAATTCACCCCTCCACTTT

j_call: TRBJ1-5
d_call: .
cdr3_length: 13
clone_size: .
v_call: TRBV28
cdr3_aa: CASSLGQYQPQHF
cdr3_nt: TGTGCCAGCAGTTTAGGACAGTATCAGCCCCAGCATTTT

j_call: TRBJ1-4
d_call: .
cdr3_length: 12
clone_size: .
v_call: TRBV30
cdr3_aa: CAGEATNEKLFF
cdr3_nt: TGTGCCGGGGAAGCAACTAATGAAAAACTGTTTTTT

j_call: TRBJ2-2
d_call: .
cdr3_length: 15
clone_size: .
v_call: TRBV5-1
cdr3_aa: CASSLRGANTGELFF
cdr3_nt: TGCGCCAGCAGCTTGAGGGGGGCGAACACCGGGGAGCTGTTTTTT

j_call: TRBJ1-1
d_call: .
cdr3_length: 11
clone_size: .
v_call: TRBV20-1
cdr3_aa: CSARLRGIAFF
cdr3_nt: TGCAGTGCTAGACTACGGGGGATCGCTTTCTTT

j_call: TRBJ2-1
d_call: .
cdr3_length: 14
clone_size: .
v_call: TRBV6-4
cdr3_aa: CASSVVPGNNEQFF
cdr3_nt: TGTGCCAGCAGTGTGGTGCCAGGCAACAATGAGCAGTTCTTC

j_call: TRBJ2-5
d_call: .
cdr3_length: 14
clone_size: few
v_call: TRBV7-9
cdr3_aa: CASSISDWRETQYF
cdr3_nt: TGTGCCAGCAGCATATCTGACTGGCGGGAGACCCAGTACTTC

j_call: TRBJ2-3
d_call: .
cdr3_length: 14
clone_size: .
v_call: TRBV5-4
cdr3_aa: CASSLVGSSDTQYF
cdr3_nt: TGTGCCAGCAGCTTGGTAGGGTCCTCAGATACGCAGTATTTT

j_call: TRBJ1-4
d_call: .
cdr3_length: 14
clone_size: .
v_call: TRBV10-3
cdr3_aa: CAISESGGGEKLFF
cdr3_nt: TGTGCCATCAGTGAGAGTGGAGGGGGTGAAAAACTGTTTTTT

j_call: TRBJ2-1
d_call: TRBD2
cdr3_length: 16
clone_size: .
v_call: TRBV5-1
cdr3_aa: CASSPVAGDVWDEQFF
cdr3_nt: TGCGCCAGCAGCCCCGTCGCGGGAGACGTCTGGGATGAGCAGTTCTTC

j_call: TRBJ1-1
d_call: .
cdr3_length: 14
clone_size: .
v_call: TRBV4-1
cdr3_aa: CASSHWARNTEAFF
cdr3_nt: TGCGCCAGCAGCCATTGGGCGAGAAACACTGAAGCTTTCTTT

j_call: TRBJ2-3
d_call: .
cdr3_length: 13
clone_size: .
v_call: TRBV11-1
cdr3_aa: CASSRGSTDTQYF
cdr3_nt: TGTGCCAGCAGCCGAGGTAGCACAGATACGCAGTATTTT

j_call: TRBJ2-1
d_call: TRBD2
cdr3_length: 16
clone_size: .
v_call: TRBV5-3
cdr3_aa: CARSLPGLAVDNEQFF
cdr3_nt: TGTGCCAGAAGCTTGCCGGGACTAGCGGTCGACAATGAGCAGTTCTTC

j_call: TRBJ1-2
d_call: .
cdr3_length: 16
clone_size: .
v_call: TRBV5-6
cdr3_aa: CASSLFSTGISAGYTF
cdr3_nt: TGTGCCAGCAGCTTGTTTTCAACCGGGATTTCGGCGGGCTACACCTTC

j_call: TRBJ1-5
d_call: .
cdr3_length: 13
clone_size: .
v_call: TRBV19
cdr3_aa: CASKGEGNQPQHF
cdr3_nt: TGTGCCAGTAAGGGAGAGGGTAATCAGCCCCAGCATTTT

j_call: TRBJ1-5
d_call: TRBD1
cdr3_length: 15
clone_size: few
v_call: TRBV19
cdr3_aa: CATRVQGGSNQPQHF
cdr3_nt: TGTGCCACCAGGGTCCAGGGGGGTTCCAATCAGCCCCAGCATTTT